The T cell receptor (beta chain) described here comes from a study of blood T cell repertoires in COVID-19. Whole-study context: Samples came from the United States, Italy and Spain, spanning acute and convalescent COVID-19. T cells, B-cell-depleted T cells, or PBMCs supplied cDNA or gDNA.

TCRdb keeps only in-frame clones here, not all; method: immunoSEQ multiplex PCR. The repertoire holds approximately 430,000 clones, with 75% to 90% as singletons. This CDR3 region has 16 residues. V lost 2 bases and J 6 bases, leaving 19 bases between the germline ends. Germline V gene data show CDR1 as SGHVS and CDR2 as FQNEAQ. The TCR was taken from a woman in her twenties or thirties with active or convalescent COVID-19. The J gene is TRBJ1-1, the V gene TRBV7-8; D possibly corresponds to TRBD1 (6 bases). The specimen was peripheral blood. For the CDR3, the DNA is TGTGCCAGCAGCTTAAAACGGAAGGGGGGGGTCCCTGAAGCTTTCTTT. Translated: CASSLKRKGGVPEAFF.